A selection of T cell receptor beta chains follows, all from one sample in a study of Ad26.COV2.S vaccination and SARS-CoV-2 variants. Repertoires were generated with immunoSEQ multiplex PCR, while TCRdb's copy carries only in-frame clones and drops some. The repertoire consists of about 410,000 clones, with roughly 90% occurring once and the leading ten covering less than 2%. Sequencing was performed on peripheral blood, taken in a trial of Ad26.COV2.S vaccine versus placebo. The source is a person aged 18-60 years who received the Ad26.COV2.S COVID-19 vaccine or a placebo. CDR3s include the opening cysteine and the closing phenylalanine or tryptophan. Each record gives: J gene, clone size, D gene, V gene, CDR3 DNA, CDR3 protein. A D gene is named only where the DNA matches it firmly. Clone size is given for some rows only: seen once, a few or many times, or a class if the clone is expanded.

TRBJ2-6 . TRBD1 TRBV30 TGTGCCTGGAGGGACAGGGGTCTAACCCCAAAGAGGGCCAACGTCCTGACTTTC CAWRDRGLTPKRANVLTF
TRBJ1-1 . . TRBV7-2 TGTGCCAGCAGCTTGGAGGGTATGACTGAAGCTTTCTTT CASSLEGMTEAFF
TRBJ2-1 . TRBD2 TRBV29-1 TGCAGCGTTCAGGACCTAGGGACTAGCGGGGGGGTGTACAATGAGCAGTTCTTC CSVQDLGTSGGVYNEQFF
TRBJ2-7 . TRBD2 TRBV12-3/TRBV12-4 TGTGCCAGCAGTGGGACTAGCTTCTACGAGCAGTACTTC CASSGTSFYEQYF
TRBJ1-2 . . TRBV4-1 TGCGCCAGCAGCCAAGATTGGGGGACGGTCTATGGCTACACCTTC CASSQDWGTVYGYTF
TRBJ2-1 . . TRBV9 TGTGCCAGCAGCGTAGTGGGGAACGGTGAGCAGTTCTTC CASSVVGNGEQFF
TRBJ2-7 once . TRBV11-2 TGTGCCAGCAGCTTGGGGGGGCGCGAGCAGTACTTC CASSLGGREQYF
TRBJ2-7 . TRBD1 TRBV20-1 TGCAGTGCTAGTTGGGACAGGGGGCTATACGAGCAGTACTTC CSASWDRGLYEQYF
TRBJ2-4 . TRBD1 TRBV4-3 TGCGCCAGCAGCCAGGGGACAGGCCTAGCCAAAAACATTCAGTACTTC CASSQGTGLAKNIQYF
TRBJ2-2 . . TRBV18 TGTGCCAGCTCACAGGCAGTGAACACCGGGGAGCTGTTTTTT CASSQAVNTGELFF
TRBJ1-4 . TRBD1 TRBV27 TGTGCCAGTGGGACAGGTCTCAATGAAAAACTGTTTTTT CASGTGLNEKLFF
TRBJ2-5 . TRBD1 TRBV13 TGTGCCAGCAGCTTCAGGGACAGGGGGACAGAGACCCAGTACTTC CASSFRDRGTETQYF
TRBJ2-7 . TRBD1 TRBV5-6 TGTGCCAGCAGCTTAAGCCTACAGGGGCTCCTTTGGGAGCAGTACTTC CASSLSLQGLLWEQYF
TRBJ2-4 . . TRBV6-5 TGTGCCAGCAGCACCGGTGGGGGCATTCAGTACTTC CASSTGGGIQYF
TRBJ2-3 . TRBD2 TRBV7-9 TGTGCCAGCAGCCAGGGACTAGCGGGGGGGCCTGATACGCAGTATTTT CASSQGLAGGPDTQYF
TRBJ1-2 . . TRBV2 TGTGCCAGCAGTGAAGGTCTCGGCTACACCTTC CASSEGLGYTF
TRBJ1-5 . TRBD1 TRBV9 TGTGCCAGCAGCTCGTCACCTCCGGGACAGCGAGGTCAGCCCCAGCATTTT CASSSSPPGQRGQPQHF
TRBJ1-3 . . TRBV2 TGTGCCAGCCTTACCGGGACATCAGGCCTCGTCTCTGGAAACACCATATATTTT CASLTGTSGLVSGNTIYF
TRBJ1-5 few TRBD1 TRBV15 TGTGCCACCAGCAGAGAGAGGACAGGGCTTCTGCCCCAGCATTTT CATSRERTGLLPQHF
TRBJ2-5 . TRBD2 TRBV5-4 TGTGCCAGCAGCTCGTCGACTAGCGGGTGGGAGACCCAGTACTTC CASSSSTSGWETQYF
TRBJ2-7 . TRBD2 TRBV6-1 TGTGCCAGCAACCAAATAGCGGGGAGTTACGAGCAGTACTTC CASNQIAGSYEQYF
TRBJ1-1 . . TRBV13 TGTGCCAGCAGCCCTTCGTCTGGGCTACAGTACTTGACTCTGAACACTGAAGCTTTCTTT CASSPSSGLQYLTLNTEAFF
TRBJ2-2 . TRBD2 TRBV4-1 TGCGCCAGCAGCCAGGCTGGATGGATTCTAGCGGGGGGGATTATGAAGTCCGGGGAGCTGTTTTTT CASSQAGWILAGGIMKSGELFF
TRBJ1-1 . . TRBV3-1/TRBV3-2 TGTGCCAGCAGCTCGAGCAGGGGTACTGAAGCTTTCTTT CASSSSRGTEAFF
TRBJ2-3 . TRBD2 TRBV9 TGTGCCAGCAGCGTAGGGGGACTAGCAGCCACAGATACGCAGTATTTT CASSVGGLAATDTQYF
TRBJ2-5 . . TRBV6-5 TGTGCCAGCTGCAACAGGGTGGGAGAGACCCAGTACTTC CASCNRVGETQYF
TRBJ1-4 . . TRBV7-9 TGTGCCAGCAGCCCTCGGGAGGGCATCGTGATTGGAACTAATGAAAAACTGTTTTTT CASSPREGIVIGTNEKLFF
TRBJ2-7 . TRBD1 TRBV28 TGTGCCAGCAGTACCGGGACAGGGAGGAACGAGCAGTACTTC CASSTGTGRNEQYF
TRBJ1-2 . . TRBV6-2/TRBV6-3 TGTGCCAGCAGTTACTCGATGGTATCAGGGGATGGCTACACCTTC CASSYSMVSGDGYTF
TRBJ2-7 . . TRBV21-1 TGTGCCAGCAGGGACAGAACCTACGAGCAGTACTTC CASRDRTYEQYF
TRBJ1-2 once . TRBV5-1 TGCGCCAGCAGCTTGGTCCCCCCTAACTATGGCTACACCTTC CASSLVPPNYGYTF